The 6 T cell receptor beta chains presented below share a single source sample, sequenced in a study of beta chain features in type 1 diabetes. Sequencing targeted expressed TCRB transcripts, as all isolated RNA had been reverse transcribed. This table comes from immunoSEQ multiplex PCR, and its TCRdb copy is limited to in-frame clones, with some not included. This sample yields under 350,000 clones, of which around 24% are seen a single time; around 0.011% belongs to the top ten. Whole-study results and caveats: Type 1 diabetes patients had TCRB CDR3s that were shorter (moderately but significantly so) in all four CD4+ subsets.

Their specific antigens are unknown. Input material: naive CD4+ T cells from blood. The receptor set was obtained from a woman aged 25 to 39 with type 1 diabetes.

The V and J genes are TRBV25-1 and TRBJ2-1, with D possibly matching TRBD2 (6 bases). This CDR3 spans 15 amino acids. The germline V gene has CDR1 MGHDK and CDR2 SYGVNS. Deletions cut 1 base from V and 2 bases from J, with 9 bases between. In DNA form, the CDR3 reads TGTGCCAGCAGTGAATTGGAGGGGCCCTACAATGAGCAGTTCTTC. It yields the protein CASSELEGPYNEQFF.

V usage is TRBV7-8 and J usage is TRBJ2-4; D might be TRBD1 (6 bases). V was cut by 5 bases and J by 0 bases, with 14 bases left in between. Looked up from germline, CDR1 is SGHVS and CDR2 is FQNEAQ. The CDR3 runs 16 residues. DNA for the CDR3: TGTGCCAGCAGCCTACAGGGTACTTTAGCCAAAAACATTCAGTACTTC. This codes for CASSLQGTLAKNIQYF.

The chain is built from TRBV30 and TRBJ1-1; no clear D gene. V gave up 0 bases and J gave up 8 bases, with 7 bases separating them. The CDR3 is 11 residues long. Germline V gene sequence: CDR1 GTSNPN, CDR2 SVGIG (reference sequence). The CDR3, as DNA: TGTGCCTGGAGTGTAACAAGAGAAGCTTTCTTT. This codes for CAWSVTREAFF. The whole variable domain, remainder taken from reference TRBV30 and TRBJ1-1, is SQTIHQWPATLVQPVGSPLSLECTVEGTSNPNLYWYRQAAGRGLQLLFYSVGIGQISSEVPQNLSASRPQDRQFILSSKKLLLSDSGFYLCAWSVTREAFFGQGTRLTVV.

This clone was seen a handful of times. The genes are TRBV11-2 and TRBJ1-1; D uncertain. The germline CDR1 and CDR2 sequences are SGHAT and FQNNGV. Trimming pared 0 bases from V and 11 bases from J, leaving 13 bases between. This CDR3 contains 13 residues. CDR3 sequence: CASSLDERAQAFF. DNA for the CDR3: TGTGCCAGCAGCTTAGACGAGAGGGCGCAGGCTTTCTTT.

This clone was picked up a small number of times. The chain employs TRBV30 and TRBJ2-1; TRBD1 is a possible D gene (7 bases). CDR1 is GTSNPN and CDR2 is SVGIG in the germline V gene (reference sequence). The V end lost 2 bases, the J end lost 7 bases, and 27 bases lay between the germline ends. There are 18 residues in the CDR3. CDR3 sequence reads: CAWSRGTPGDSQGNEQFF. The CDR3 region has the DNA TGTGCCTGGAGTAGAGGGACCCCGGGGGACAGTCAGGGGAATGAGCAGTTCTTC. Based on the CDR3 plus reference TRBV30 and TRBJ2-1, the full variable domain is SQTIHQWPATLVQPVGSPLSLECTVEGTSNPNLYWYRQAAGRGLQLLFYSVGIGQISSEVPQNLSASRPQDRQFILSSKKLLLSDSGFYLCAWSRGTPGDSQGNEQFFGPGTRLTVL.

V is TRBV9 and J is TRBJ1-2, with a weak D call TRBD1 (6 bases). Germline-derived CDR1 and CDR2 are SGDLS and YYNGEE. The CDR3 totals 11 residues. V dropped 3 bases and J dropped 9 bases, with 9 bases sitting between them. The CDR3 sequence: CASSGDTSYTF. As DNA, the CDR3 is TGTGCCAGCAGCGGGGACACTAGCTACACCTTC.